The 13 T cell receptor beta chains in this list originate from one sample, sequenced in a study of blood T cells in healthy people across ages. Primed by a sample-barcoded 5' primer and a J-beta primer mix, a second PCR proceeded for about 6 to 11 cycles. One entry per CDR3 protein results from TCRdb running MiXCR on the 5' RACE reads. The sample has approximately 1,700,000 distinct CDR3 sequences; around 42% are singletons. What was sequenced was blood. Receptor source: a human donor in good health.

The V gene is TRBV7-8, the J gene TRBJ2-2, with unresolved D. V lost 3 bases and J lost 2, with 7 bases in between. Germline V gene data show CDR1 as SGHVS and CDR2 as FQNEAQ. The CDR3 runs 14 residues. For the CDR3, the DNA is TGTGCCAGCAGCTTGGGGTTCAACACCGGGGAGCTGTTTTTT. Protein sequence: CASSLGFNTGELFF.

The rearrangement uses TRBV5-1 and TRBJ2-5, with D perhaps TRBD2 (6 bases). The last part of the DNA fits TRBJ2-7 better; the J call may be wrong. CDR3 length equals 15 residues. In germline, CDR1 is SGHRS, CDR2 YFSETQ. Written as DNA, the CDR3 is TGCGCCAGCAGCTTGGAATTAAGAGGGGAGGACGAGCAGTACTTC. It specifies CASSLELRGEDEQYF.

Worth noting for this clonotype: The junction does not match germline at one end; this may be a read error. V and J are TRBV6-6 and TRBJ1-1, with D tentatively TRBD1 (6 bases). Germline V gene data show CDR1 as MNHNY and CDR2 as SVGAGI (reference sequence). CDR3 length equals 14 residues. The CDR3 is CASSPDRPNTGAFF. The CDR3 DNA follows: TGTGCCAGCAGTCCTGACAGGCCGAACACTGGAGCTTTCTTT.

This clonotype was seen many times. This rearrangement joins TRBV29-1 to TRBJ2-6, with 8 bases that match TRBD1. CDR1 and CDR2 from the germline V gene are SQVTM and ANQGSEA. The J segment lost 0 bases and the V segment lost 6 bases, leaving 10 bases of the junction unmatched. The CDR3 runs to 17 residues. The CDR3 here is CSVGEQGVASGANVLTF. In DNA, the CDR3 is TGCAGCGTGGGAGAACAGGGGGTCGCCTCTGGGGCCAACGTCCTGACTTTC.

The chain carries TRBV7-2 and TRBJ2-1, with D possibly matching TRBD1 (6 bases). Trimming removed 7 bases from V and 7 bases from J, with 17 bases in between. CDR3 length: 14 amino acids. CDR1 and CDR2 from the germline V gene are SGHTA and FQGNSA. CDR3 nucleotides: TGTGCCAGCAACCAACCCACAGGGCTTAATGAGCAGTTCTTC. Translating gives CASNQPTGLNEQFF.

CDR3 nucleotides: TGTGCCAGCAGCTTAGCCAAAGAACATGGCTACACCTTC. It is translated as CASSLAKEHGYTF. This rearrangement joins TRBV7-2 to TRBJ1-2; no firm D call. Germline V lookup: CDR1 SGHTA, CDR2 FQGNSA. The V end was cut by 0 bases, the J end by 6 bases, with 8 bases between. The CDR3 consists of 13 residues. Full variable domain (outside the CDR3, taken from reference TRBV7-2 and TRBJ1-2): GAGVSQSPSNKVTEKGKDVELRCDPISGHTALYWYRQSLGQGLEFLIYFQGNSAPDKSGLPSDRFSAERTGGSVSTLTIQRTQQEDSAVYLCASSLAKEHGYTFGSGTRLTVV.

This clonotype was detected ten times or more. The gene calls are TRBV20-1 and TRBJ2-7, with TRBD2 as a possible D gene (5 bases). Germline-derived CDR1 and CDR2 are DFQATT and SNEGSKA (reference sequence). The CDR3 is made up of 14 amino acids. The germline V and J ends were trimmed by 3 bases and 3 bases, with 15 bases remaining between them. The CDR3 bases are TGCAGTGCTAGCCCGTACGGGGTTAACTACGAGCAGTACTTC. Protein: CSASPYGVNYEQYF.

This clonotype appeared once. This chain uses TRBV6-5 with TRBJ1-4; 7 bases align to TRBD1. Germline assignment: CDR1 MNHEY and CDR2 SVGAGI. J lost 0 bases, V lost 6 bases, and 16 bases had no gene match. The CDR3 length is 19 residues. The CDR3 protein is CASRSSFPGTEATNEKLFF. The CDR3 nucleotides are TGTGCCAGCAGATCCTCATTCCCAGGGACAGAAGCAACTAATGAAAAACTGTTTTTT.

The chain's CDR3 is CASSDRGRRNQPQHF. Written as DNA, the CDR3 is TGTGCCAGCAGTGACAGGGGGCGTCGGAATCAGCCCCAGCATTTT. The chain couples TRBV6-1 to TRBJ1-5, with TRBD1 identical over 8 bases. From germline, CDR1 is MNHNS and CDR2 SASEGT. The CDR3 is 15 residues long. Unmatched junction bases numbered 5, after V lost 3 bases and J lost 4 bases.

The rearrangement joins TRBV15 to TRBJ1-1; D might be TRBD1 (6 bases). The ends were cut back, 2 bases at V and 3 bases at J, with 13 bases in the middle. Germline V lookup: CDR1 LNHNV, CDR2 YYDKDF (reference sequence). The CDR3 has 15 amino acids. The DNA of the CDR3 is TGTGCCACCAGCAGATCCCGACAGGCCGACACTGAAGCTTTCTTT. The encoded protein is CATSRSRQADTEAFF.

In this sample, this clonotype turned up a few times. The V and J genes are TRBV7-2 and TRBJ1-4; unclear D gene. Trimming cost V 5 bases and J 7 bases, with 14 bases left between them. Germline loops: CDR1 SGHTA, CDR2 FQGNSA. The CDR3 is 14 residues long. Written as DNA, the CDR3 is TGTGCCAGCAGCCCGACATACTACACTGAAAAACTGTTTTTT. Residues: CASSPTYYTEKLFF.

In its sample, this clonotype was seen a few times. This chain uses TRBV4-3 with TRBJ2-3; 9 bases match TRBD2. The germline V gene has CDR1 LGHNA and CDR2 YSLEER. This CDR3 is built from 16 residues. V lost 5 bases, J lost 4 bases, and 10 bases stayed unmatched. CDR3 in DNA: TGCGCCAGCAGCTTCCGAGGGACTAGCAGGGCAGATACGCAGTATTTT. It specifies CASSFRGTSRADTQYF.

This clonotype was detected only a few times. This rearrangement joins TRBV7-2 to TRBJ1-5; D not resolved. The CDR3 runs to 14 residues. V gave up 3 bases and J gave up 5 bases, with 11 bases separating them. Germline CDR1 reads SGHTA; CDR2 reads FQGNSA. CDR3 coding DNA: TGTGCCAGCAGCTTCAGTGGACCGGATCAGCCCCAGCATTTT. Residues: CASSFSGPDQPQHF. Drawing the rest from reference TRBV7-2 and TRBJ1-5, the complete variable domain is GAGVSQSPSNKVTEKGKDVELRCDPISGHTALYWYRQSLGQGLEFLIYFQGNSAPDKSGLPSDRFSAERTGGSVSTLTIQRTQQEDSAVYLCASSFSGPDQPQHFGDGTRLSIL.